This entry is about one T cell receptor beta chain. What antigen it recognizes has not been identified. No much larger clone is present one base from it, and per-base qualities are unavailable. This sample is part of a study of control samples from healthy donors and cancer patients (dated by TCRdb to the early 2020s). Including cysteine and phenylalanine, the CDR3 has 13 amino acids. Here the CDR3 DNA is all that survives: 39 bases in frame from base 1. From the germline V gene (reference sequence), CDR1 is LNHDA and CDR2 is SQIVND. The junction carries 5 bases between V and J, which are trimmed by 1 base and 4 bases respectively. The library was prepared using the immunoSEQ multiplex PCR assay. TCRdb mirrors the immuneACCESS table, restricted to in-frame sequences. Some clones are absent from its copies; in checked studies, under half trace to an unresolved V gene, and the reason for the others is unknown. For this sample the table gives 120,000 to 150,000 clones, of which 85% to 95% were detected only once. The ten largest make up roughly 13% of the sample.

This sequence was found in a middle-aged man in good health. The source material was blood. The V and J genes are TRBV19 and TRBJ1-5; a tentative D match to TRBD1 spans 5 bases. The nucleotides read TGTGCCAGTAGTATAGCAGGGAATCAGCCCCAGCATTTT. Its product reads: CASSIAGNQPQHF.